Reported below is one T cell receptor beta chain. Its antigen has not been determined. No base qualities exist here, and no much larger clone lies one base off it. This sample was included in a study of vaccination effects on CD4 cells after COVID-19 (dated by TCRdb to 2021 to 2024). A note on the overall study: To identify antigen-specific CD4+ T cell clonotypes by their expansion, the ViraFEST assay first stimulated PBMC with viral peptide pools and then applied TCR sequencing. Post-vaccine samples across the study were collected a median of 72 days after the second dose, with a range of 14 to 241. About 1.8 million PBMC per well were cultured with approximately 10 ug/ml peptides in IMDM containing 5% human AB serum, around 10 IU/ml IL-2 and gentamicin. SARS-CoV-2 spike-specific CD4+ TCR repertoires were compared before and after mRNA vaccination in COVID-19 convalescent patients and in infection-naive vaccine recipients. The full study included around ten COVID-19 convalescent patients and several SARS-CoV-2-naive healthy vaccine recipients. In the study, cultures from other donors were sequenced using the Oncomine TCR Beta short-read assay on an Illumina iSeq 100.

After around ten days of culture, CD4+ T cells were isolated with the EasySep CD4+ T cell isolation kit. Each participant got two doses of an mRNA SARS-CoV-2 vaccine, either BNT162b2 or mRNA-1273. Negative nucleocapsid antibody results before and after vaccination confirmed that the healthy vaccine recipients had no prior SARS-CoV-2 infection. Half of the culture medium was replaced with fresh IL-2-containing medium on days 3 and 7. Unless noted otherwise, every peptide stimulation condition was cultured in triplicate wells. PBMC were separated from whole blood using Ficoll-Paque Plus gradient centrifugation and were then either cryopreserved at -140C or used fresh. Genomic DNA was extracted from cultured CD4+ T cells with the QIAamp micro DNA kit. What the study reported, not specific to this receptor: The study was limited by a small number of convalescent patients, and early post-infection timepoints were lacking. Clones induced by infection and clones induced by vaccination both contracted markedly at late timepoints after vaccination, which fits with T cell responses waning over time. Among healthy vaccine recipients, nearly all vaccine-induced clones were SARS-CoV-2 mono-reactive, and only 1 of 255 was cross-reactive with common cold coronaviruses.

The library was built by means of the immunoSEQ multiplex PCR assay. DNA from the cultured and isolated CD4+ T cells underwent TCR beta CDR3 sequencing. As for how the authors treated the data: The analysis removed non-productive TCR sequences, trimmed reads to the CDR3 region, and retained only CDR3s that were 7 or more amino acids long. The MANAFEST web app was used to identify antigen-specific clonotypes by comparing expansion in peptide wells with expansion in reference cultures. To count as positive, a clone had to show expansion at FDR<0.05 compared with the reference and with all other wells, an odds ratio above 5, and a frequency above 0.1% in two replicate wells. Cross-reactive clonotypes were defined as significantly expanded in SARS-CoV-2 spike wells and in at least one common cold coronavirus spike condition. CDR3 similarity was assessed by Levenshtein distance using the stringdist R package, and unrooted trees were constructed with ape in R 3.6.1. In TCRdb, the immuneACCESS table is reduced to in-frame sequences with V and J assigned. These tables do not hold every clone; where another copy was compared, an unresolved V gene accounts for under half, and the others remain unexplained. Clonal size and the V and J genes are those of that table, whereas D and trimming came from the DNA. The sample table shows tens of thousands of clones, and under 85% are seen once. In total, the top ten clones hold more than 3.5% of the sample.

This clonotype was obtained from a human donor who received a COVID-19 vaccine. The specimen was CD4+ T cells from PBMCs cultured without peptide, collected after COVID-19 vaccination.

This receptor has the CDR3 CASSLGDTDTQYF. The DNA is TGTGCCAGCAGCTTAGGGGACACAGATACGCAGTATTTT. This chain is built from TRBV7-9 and TRBJ2-3, with no confident D gene call. The CDR3 runs 13 residues from the cysteine to the phenylalanine. Only the CDR3 DNA stays, 39 bases, in frame from base 1. The V end loses 1 base and the J end loses 2 bases, and a stretch of 4 bases separates them. CDR1 SEHNR and CDR2 FQNEAQ were looked up in the germline V gene (reference sequence).